This T cell receptor beta chain comes out of a study of identifying expanded T cells in peripheral blood. Notes on the study in general: Over around two and four weeks, about 15 and 18 clones changed, versus approximately 1.2 between replicates. Clone count variance between roughly two-week samples rose with total template count.

Libraries were prepared by immunoSEQ multiplex PCR; TCRdb keeps only in-frame clonotypes and omits some of them. This table holds over 65,000 clones, about 87% found once. Collection occurred without any documented infections or immune events in donors. V was shortened by 5 bases and J by 2 bases, with 9 bases between the two germline ends. CDR1 is SGHTA and CDR2 is FQGNSA in the germline V gene. CDR3 length: 13 amino acids. In the case of this clone: What it binds is not known.

The chain joins TRBV7-2 to TRBJ1-2, with D perhaps matching TRBD1 (6 bases). The clonotype originates from a person aged 18 to 75 in good health. The sample taken for sequencing was blood. CDR3 sequence: CASSPDRNYGYTF. CDR3 DNA sequence: TGTGCCAGCAGCCCAGACAGGAACTATGGCTACACCTTC.